This T cell receptor (beta chain) was identified during a study of blood T cell repertoires in COVID-19. Study in general: T cells, B-cell-depleted T cells, or PBMCs provided the cDNA or gDNA that served as material.

The assay was immunoSEQ multiplex PCR, and TCRdb's table has in-frame clones only and misses some. The table includes a few hundred thousand clones, about 88% detected once. Germline assignment: CDR1 SGHNT and CDR2 YYREEE (reference sequence). The V and J ends lost 4 bases and 11 bases, in that order; junction bases with no gene match: 15. There are 15 residues in the CDR3. Specimen: PBMCs or T cells enriched from blood (not recorded which). J is TRBJ1-1 and V is TRBV5-4, with TRBD1 matching over 9 bases. The receptor comes from a woman in her 30s who had recovered from COVID-19. CDR3 protein: CASSPTGTGLLGAFF. DNA for the CDR3: TGTGCCAGCAGCCCGACCGGGACAGGGCTGCTGGGGGCTTTCTTT.